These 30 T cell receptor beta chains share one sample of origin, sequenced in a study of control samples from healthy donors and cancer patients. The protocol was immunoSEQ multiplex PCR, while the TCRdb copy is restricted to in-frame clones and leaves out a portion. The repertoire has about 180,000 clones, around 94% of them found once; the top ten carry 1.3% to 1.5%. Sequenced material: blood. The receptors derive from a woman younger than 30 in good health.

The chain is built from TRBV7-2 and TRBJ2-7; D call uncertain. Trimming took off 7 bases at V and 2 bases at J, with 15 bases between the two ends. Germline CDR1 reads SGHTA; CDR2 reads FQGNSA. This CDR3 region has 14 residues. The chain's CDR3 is CASTLGLGTYEQYF. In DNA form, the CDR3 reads TGTGCCAGCACCCTCGGGTTGGGAACCTACGAGCAGTACTTC.

The CDR3 DNA reads TGCGCCAGCAGCTCGAGGGGAATGAACACTGAAGCTTTCTTT. Translated: CASSSRGMNTEAFF. This chain uses TRBV5-1 with TRBJ1-1; D perhaps matches TRBD1 (5 bases). Germline-derived CDR1 and CDR2 are SGHRS and YFSETQ. Trimming stripped 3 bases from V and 0 bases from J, with 9 bases between. The CDR3 has 14 residues.

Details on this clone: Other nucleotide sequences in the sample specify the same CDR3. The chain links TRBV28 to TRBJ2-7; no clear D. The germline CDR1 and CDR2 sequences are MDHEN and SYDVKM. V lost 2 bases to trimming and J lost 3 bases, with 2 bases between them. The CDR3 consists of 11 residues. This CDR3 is CASSLRYEQYF. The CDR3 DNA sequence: TGTGCCAGCAGTTTACGCTACGAGCAGTACTTC.

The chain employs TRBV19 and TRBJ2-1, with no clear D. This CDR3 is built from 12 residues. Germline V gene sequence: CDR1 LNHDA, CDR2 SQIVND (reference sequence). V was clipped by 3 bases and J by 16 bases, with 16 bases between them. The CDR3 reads CASSIGTTPVFF. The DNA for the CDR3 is TGTGCCAGTAGTATTGGAACTACCCCCGTTTTCTTC.

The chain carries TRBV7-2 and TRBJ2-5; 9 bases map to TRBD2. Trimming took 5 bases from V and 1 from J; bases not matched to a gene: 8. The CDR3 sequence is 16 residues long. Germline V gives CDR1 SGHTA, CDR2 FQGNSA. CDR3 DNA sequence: TGTGCCAGCAGCCCCCGAGTAGCGGGAGCCCAAGAGACCCAGTACTTC. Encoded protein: CASSPRVAGAQETQYF.

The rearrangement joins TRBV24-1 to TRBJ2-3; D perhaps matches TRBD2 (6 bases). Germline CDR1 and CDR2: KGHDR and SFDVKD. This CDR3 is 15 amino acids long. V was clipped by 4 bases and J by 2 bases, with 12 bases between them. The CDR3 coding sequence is TGTGCCACCAGTGAACCGGGACTCCTCACAGATACGCAGTATTTT. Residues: CATSEPGLLTDTQYF.

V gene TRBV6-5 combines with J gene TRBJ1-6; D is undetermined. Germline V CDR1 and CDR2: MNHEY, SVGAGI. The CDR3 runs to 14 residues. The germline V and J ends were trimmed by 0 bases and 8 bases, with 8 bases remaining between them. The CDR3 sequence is CASSYSSGDSPLHF. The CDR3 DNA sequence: TGTGCCAGCAGTTACTCGAGCGGAGATTCACCCCTCCACTTT.

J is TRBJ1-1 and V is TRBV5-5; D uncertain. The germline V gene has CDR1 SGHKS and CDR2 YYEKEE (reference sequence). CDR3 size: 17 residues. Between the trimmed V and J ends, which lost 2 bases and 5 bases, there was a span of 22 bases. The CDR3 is CASSFGVIGGRITEAFF. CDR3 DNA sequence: TGTGCCAGCAGCTTCGGGGTGATCGGAGGGCGGATTACTGAAGCTTTCTTT.

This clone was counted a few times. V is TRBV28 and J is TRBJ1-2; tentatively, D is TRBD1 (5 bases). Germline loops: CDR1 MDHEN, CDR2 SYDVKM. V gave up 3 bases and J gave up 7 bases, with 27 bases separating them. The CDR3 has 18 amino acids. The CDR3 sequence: CASSFISLRSGTLPGYTF. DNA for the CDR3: TGTGCCAGCAGTTTCATTTCGTTACGTTCCGGGACTCTGCCTGGCTACACCTTC.

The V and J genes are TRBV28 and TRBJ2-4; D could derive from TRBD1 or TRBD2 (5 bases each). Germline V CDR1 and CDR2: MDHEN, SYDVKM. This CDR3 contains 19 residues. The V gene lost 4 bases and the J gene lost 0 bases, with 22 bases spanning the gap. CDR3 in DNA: TGTGCCAGCAGTTCCGTGGGCACTTTGGGGGTAATAGCCAAAAACATTCAGTACTTC. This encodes CASSSVGTLGVIAKNIQYF.

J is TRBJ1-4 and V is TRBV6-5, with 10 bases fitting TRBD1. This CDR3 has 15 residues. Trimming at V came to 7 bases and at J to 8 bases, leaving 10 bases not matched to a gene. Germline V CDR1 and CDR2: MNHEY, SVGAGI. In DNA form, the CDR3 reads TGTGCCAGCACCCAGACCGGGACAGGGGACGAAAAACTGTTTTTT. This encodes CASTQTGTGDEKLFF.

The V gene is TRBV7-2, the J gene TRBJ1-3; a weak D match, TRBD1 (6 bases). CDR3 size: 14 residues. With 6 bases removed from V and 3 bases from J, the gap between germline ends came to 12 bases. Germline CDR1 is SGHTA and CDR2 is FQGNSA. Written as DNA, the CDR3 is TGTGCCAGCAGTCCACAGGGCTTTGGAAACACCATATATTTT. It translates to CASSPQGFGNTIYF.

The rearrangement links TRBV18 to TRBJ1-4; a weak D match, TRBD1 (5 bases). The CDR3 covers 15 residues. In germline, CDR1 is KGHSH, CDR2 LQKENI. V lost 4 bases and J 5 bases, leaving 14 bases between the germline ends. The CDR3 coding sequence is TGTGCCAGCTCACTCAATGGGGGAACAAATGAAAAACTGTTTTTT. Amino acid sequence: CASSLNGGTNEKLFF.

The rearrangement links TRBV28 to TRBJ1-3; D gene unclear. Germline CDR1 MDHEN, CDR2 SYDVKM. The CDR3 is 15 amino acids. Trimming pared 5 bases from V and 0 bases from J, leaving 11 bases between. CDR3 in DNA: TGTGCCAGCAGTCACCACCCTGGCTCTGGAAACACCATATATTTT. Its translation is CASSHHPGSGNTIYF.

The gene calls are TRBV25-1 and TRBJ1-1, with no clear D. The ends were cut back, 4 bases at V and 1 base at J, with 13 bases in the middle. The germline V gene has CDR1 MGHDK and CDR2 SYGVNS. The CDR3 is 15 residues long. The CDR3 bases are TGTGCCAGCAGTGGATTAGACACAACGAACACTGAAGCTTTCTTT. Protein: CASSGLDTTNTEAFF.

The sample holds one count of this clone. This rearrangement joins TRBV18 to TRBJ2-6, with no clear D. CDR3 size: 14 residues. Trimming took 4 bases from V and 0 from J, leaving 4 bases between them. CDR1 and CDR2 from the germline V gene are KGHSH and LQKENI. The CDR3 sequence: CASSQYSGANVLTF. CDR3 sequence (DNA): TGTGCCAGCTCACAATACTCTGGGGCCAACGTCCTGACTTTC.

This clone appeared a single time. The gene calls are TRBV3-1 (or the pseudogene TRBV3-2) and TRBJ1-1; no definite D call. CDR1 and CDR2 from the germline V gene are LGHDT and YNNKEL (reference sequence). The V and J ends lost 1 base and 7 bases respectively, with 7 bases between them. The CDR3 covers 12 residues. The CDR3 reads CASSQVGLEAFF. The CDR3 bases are TGTGCCAGCAGCCAAGTTGGGCTTGAAGCTTTCTTT.

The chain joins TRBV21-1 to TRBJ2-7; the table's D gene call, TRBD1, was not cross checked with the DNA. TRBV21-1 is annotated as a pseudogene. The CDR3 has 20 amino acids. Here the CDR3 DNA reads TGTGCCAGCAGCAAAGGCCTCACATCCGGTAGGACAGGTGACTCCTACGAGCAGTACTTC. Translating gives CASSKGLTSGRTGDSYEQYF.

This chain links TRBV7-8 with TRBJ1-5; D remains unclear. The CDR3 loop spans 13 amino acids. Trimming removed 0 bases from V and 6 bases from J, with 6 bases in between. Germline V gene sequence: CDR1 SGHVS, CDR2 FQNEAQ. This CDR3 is CASSLAVGQPQHF. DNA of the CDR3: TGTGCCAGCAGCTTAGCGGTCGGTCAGCCCCAGCATTTT. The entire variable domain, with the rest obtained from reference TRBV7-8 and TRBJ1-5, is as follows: GAGVSQSPRYKVAKRGQDVALRCDPISGHVSLFWYQQALGQGPEFLTYFQNEAQLDKSGLPSDRFFAERPEGSVSTLKIQRTQQEDSAVYLCASSLAVGQPQHFGDGTRLSIL.

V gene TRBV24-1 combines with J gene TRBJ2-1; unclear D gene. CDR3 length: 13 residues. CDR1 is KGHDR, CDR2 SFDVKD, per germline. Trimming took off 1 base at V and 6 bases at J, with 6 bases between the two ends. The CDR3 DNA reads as TGTGCCACCAGTGATTTTTCAACCAATGAGCAGTTCTTC. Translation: CATSDFSTNEQFF.

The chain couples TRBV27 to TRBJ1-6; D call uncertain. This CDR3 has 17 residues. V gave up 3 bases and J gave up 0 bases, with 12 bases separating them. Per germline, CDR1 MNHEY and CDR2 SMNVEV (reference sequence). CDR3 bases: TGTGCCAGCAGTTTTTCCCCCAGGAGCTCCTATAATTCACCCCTCCACTTT. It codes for CASSFSPRSSYNSPLHF.

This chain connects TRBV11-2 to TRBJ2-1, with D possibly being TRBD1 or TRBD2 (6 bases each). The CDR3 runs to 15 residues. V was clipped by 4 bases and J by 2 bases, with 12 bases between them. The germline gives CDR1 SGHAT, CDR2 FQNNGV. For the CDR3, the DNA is TGTGCCAGCAGCTCCGAGGGGGGCGCCTACAATGAGCAGTTCTTC. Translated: CASSSEGGAYNEQFF.

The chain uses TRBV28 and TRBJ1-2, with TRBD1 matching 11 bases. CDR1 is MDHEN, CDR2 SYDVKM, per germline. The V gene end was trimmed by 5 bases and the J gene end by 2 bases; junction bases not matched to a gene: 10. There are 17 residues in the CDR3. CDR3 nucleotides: TGTGCCAGCAGTATGTGGACAGGGGGCCGCCTAAACTATGGCTACACCTTC. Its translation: CASSMWTGGRLNYGYTF.

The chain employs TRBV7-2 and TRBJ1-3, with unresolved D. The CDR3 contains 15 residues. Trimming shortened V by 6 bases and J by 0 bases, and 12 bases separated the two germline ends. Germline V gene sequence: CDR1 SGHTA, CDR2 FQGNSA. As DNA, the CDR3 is TGTGCCAGCAGGTCCTCTTTGTTCTCTGGAAACACCATATATTTT. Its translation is CASRSSLFSGNTIYF.

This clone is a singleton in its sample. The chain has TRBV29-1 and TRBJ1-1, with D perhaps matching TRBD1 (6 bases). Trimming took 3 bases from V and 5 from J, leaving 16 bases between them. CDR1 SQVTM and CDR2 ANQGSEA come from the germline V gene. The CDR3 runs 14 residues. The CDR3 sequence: CSVDVGGAGTEAFF. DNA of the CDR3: TGCAGCGTTGACGTCGGGGGCGCGGGGACTGAAGCTTTCTTT. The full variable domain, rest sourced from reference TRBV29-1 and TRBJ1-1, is SAVISQKPSRDICQRGTSLTIQCQVDSQVTMMFWYRQQPGQSLTLIATANQGSEATYESGFVIDKFPISRPNLTFSTLTVSNMSPEDSSIYLCSVDVGGAGTEAFFGQGTRLTVV.

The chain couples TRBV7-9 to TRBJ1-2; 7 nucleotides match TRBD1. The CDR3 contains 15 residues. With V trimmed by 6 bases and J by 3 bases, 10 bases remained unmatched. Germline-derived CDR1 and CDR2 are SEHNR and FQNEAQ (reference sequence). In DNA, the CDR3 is TGTGCCAGCAGTAGAGACCCCAGGGGGGACTATGGCTACACCTTC. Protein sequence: CASSRDPRGDYGYTF.

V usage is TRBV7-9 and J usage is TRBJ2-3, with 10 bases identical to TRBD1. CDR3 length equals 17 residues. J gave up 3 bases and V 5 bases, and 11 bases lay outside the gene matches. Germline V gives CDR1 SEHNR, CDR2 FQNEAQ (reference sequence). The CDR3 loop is CASSREWGQGMTDTQYF. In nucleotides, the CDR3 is TGTGCCAGCAGCCGGGAGTGGGGACAGGGGATGACAGATACGCAGTATTTT.

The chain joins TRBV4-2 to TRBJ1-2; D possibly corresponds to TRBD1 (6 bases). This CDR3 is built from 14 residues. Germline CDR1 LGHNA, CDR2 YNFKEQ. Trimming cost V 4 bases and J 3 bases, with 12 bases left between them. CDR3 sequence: CASSRLDSDYGYTF. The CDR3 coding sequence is TGTGCCAGCAGCCGCCTGGACAGTGACTATGGCTACACCTTC.

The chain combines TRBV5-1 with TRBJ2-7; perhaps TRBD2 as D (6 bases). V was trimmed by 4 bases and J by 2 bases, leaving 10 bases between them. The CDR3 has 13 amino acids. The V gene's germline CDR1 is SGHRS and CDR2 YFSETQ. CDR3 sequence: CASSAGQTYEQYF. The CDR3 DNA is TGCGCCAGCAGCGCGGGGCAGACCTACGAGCAGTACTTC.

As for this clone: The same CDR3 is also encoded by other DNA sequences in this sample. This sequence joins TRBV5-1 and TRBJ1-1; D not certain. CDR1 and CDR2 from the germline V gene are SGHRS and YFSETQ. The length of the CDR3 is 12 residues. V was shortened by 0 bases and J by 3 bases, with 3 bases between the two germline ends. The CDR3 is CASSLGDTEAFF. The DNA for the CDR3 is TGCGCCAGCAGCTTGGGGGACACTGAAGCTTTCTTT.